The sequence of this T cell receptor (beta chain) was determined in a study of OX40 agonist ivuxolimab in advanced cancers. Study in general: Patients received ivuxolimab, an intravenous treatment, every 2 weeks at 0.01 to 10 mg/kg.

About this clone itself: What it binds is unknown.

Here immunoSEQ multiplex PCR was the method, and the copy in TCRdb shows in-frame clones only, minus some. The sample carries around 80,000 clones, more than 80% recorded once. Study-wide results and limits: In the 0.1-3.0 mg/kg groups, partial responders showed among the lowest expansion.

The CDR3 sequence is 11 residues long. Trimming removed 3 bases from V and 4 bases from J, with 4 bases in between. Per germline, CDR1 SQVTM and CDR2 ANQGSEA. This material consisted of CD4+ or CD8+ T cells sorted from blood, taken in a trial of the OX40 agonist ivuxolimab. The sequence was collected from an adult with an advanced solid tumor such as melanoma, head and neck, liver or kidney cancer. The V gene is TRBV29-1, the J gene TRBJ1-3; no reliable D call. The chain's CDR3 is CSVDTGNTIYF. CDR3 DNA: TGCAGCGTTGATACAGGAAACACCATATATTTT.